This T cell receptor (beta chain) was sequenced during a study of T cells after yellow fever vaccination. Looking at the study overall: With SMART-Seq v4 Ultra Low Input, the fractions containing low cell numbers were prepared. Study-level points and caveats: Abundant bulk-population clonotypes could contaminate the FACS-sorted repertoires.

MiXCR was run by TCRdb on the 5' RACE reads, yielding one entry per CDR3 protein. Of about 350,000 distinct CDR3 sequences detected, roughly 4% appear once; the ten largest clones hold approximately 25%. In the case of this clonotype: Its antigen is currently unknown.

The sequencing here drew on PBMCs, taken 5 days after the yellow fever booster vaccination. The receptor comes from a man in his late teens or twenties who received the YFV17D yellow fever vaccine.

This chain's CDR3 is CASSQGTVGGLGYGYTF. The CDR3 nucleotides read TGCGCCAGCAGCCAAGGGACAGTCGGGGGTCTCGGCTATGGCTACACCTTC. The chain recombines TRBV4-3 with TRBJ1-2; TRBD1 is a possible D gene (6 bases). This CDR3 is built from 17 residues. The germline V gene has CDR1 LGHNA and CDR2 YSLEER. With 1 base removed from V and 4 bases from J, the gap between germline ends came to 19 bases.